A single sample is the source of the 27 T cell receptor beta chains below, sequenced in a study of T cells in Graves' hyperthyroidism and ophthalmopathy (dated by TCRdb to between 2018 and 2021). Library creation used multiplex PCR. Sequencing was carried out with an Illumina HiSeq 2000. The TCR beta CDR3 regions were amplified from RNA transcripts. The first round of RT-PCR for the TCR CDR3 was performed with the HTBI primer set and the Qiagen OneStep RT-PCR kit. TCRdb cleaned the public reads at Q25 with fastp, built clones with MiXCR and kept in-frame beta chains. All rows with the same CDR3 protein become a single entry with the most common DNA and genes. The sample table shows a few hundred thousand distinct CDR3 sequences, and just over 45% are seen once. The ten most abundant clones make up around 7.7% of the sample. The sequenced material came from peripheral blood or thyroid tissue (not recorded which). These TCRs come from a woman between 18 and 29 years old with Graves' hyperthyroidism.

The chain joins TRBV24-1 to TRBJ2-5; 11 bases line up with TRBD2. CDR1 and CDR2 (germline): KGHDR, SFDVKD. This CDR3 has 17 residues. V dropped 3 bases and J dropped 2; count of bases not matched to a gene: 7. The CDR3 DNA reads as TGTGCCACCAGTGATGCAGCGACTAGCGGGAATCAAGAGACCCAGTACTTC. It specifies CATSDAATSGNQETQYF.

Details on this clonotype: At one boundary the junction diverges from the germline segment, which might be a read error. This chain's CDR3 is CASSLNPGLNTEAFF. CDR3 sequence (DNA): TGTGCCAGCAGCTTAAACCCCGGACTGAACACTGAAGCTTTCTTT. The chain links TRBV10-2 to TRBJ1-1, with no clear D. Per germline, CDR1 WSHSY and CDR2 SAAADI. This CDR3 contains 15 residues.

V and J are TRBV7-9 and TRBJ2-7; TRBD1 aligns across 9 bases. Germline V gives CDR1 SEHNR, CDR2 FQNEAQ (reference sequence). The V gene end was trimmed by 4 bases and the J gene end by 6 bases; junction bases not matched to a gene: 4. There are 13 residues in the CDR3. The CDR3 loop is CASSWGQGCEQYF. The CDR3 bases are TGTGCCAGCAGCTGGGGACAGGGCTGCGAGCAGTACTTC. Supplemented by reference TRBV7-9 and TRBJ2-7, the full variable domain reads DTGVSQNPRHKITKRGQNVTFRCDPISEHNRLYWYRQTLGQGPEFLTYFQNEAQLEKSRLLSDRFSAERPKGSFSTLEIQRTEQGDSAMYLCASSWGQGCEQYFGPGTRLTVT.

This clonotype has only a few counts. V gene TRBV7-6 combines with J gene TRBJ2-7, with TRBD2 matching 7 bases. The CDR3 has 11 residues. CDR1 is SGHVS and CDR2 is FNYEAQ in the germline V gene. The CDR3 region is CARFLAVEQYF. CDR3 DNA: TGTGCTAGATTCCTAGCGGTCGAGCAGTACTTC.

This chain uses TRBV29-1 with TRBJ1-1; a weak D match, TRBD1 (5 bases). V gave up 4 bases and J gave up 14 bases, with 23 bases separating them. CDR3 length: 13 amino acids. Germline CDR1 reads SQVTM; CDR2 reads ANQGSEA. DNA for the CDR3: TGCAGCGTTGTGGGGGAATCCTACAATGAGCAGTTCTTT. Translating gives CSVVGESYNEQFF. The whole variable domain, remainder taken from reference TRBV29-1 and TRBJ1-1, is SAVISQKPSRDICQRGTSLTIQCQVDSQVTMMFWYRQQPGQSLTLIATANQGSEATYESGFVIDKFPISRPNLTFSTLTVSNMSPEDSSIYLCSVVGESYNEQFFGQGTRLTVV.

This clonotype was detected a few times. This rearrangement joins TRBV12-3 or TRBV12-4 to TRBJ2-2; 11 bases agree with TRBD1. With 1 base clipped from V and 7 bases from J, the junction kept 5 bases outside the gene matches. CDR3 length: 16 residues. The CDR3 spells CASSLGTGGGSGELFF. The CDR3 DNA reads TGTGCCAGCAGTTTAGGGACAGGGGGCGGGAGCGGGGAGCTGTTTTTT.

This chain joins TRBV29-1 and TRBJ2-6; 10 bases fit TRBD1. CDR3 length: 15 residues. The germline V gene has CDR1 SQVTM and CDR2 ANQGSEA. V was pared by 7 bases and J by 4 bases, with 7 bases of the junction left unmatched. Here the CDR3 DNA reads TGCAGCGCTAGACAGGGGGCGCGCGGGGCCAACGTCCTGACTTTC. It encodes CSARQGARGANVLTF.

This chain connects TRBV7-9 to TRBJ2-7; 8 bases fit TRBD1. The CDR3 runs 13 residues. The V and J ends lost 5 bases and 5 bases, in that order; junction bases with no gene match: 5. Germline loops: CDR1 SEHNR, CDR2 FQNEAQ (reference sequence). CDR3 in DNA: TGTGCCAGCAGCCGGACAGGGATCCACGAGCAGTACTTC. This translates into CASSRTGIHEQYF.

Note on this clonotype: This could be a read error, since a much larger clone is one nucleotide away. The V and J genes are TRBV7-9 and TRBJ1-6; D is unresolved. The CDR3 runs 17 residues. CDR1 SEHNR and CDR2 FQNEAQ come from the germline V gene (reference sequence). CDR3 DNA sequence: TGTGCCAGCAGCCGCTCCGTATTTAGCTCCTATAATTCACCCCCCCACTTT. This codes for CASSRSVFSSYNSPPHF.

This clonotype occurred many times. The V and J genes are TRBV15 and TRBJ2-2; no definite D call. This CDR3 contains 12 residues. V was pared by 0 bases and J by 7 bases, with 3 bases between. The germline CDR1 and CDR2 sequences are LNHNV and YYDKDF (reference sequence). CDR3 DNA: TGTGCCACCAGCAGAGAAATCGGGGAGCTGTTTTTT. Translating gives CATSREIGELFF.

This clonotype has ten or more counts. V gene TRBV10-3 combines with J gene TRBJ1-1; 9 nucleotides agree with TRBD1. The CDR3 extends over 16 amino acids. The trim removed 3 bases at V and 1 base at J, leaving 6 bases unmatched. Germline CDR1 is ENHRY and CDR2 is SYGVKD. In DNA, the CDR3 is TGTGCCATCAGTGAAAGTACAGGGGGCGGGAACACTGAAGCTTTCTTT. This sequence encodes CAISESTGGGNTEAFF.

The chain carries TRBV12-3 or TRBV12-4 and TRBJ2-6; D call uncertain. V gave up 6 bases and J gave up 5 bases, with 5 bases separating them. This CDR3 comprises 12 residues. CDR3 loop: CASSRRANVLTF. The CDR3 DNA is TGTGCCAGCAGCCGGCGGGCCAACGTCCTGACTTTC.

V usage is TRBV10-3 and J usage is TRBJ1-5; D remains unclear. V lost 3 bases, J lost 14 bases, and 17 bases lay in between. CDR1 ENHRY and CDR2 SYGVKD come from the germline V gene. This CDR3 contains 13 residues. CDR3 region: CAISEGRNSYEHF. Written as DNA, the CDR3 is TGTGCCATCAGTGAAGGGCGTAACAGCTACGAGCATTTT.

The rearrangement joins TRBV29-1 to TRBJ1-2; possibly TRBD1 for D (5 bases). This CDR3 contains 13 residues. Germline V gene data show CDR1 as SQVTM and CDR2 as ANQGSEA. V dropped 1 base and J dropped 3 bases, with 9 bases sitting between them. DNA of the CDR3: TGCAGCGTTGAAGGGGGGACGGACTATGGCTACACCTTC. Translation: CSVEGGTDYGYTF.

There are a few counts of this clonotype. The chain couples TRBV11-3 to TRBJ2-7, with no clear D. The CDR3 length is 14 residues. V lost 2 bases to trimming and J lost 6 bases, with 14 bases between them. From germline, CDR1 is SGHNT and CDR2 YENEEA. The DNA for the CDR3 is TGTGCCAGCAGCTTAACGACGGTCATCGGCGAGCAGTACTTC. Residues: CASSLTTVIGEQYF. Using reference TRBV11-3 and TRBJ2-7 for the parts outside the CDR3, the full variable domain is EAGVVQSPRYKIIEKKQPVAFWCNPISGHNTLYWYLQNLGQGPELLIRYENEEAVDDSQLPKDRFSAERLKGVDSTLKIQPAELGDSAVYLCASSLTTVIGEQYFGPGTRLTVT.

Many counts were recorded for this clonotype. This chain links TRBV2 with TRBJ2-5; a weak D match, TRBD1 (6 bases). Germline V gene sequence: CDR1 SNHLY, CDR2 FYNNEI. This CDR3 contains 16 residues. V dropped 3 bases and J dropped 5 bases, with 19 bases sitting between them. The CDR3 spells CASSETDRLPLETQYF. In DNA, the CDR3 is TGTGCCAGCAGTGAGACTGACAGGCTCCCTCTGGAGACCCAGTACTTC. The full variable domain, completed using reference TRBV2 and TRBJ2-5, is EPEVTQTPSHQVTQMGQEVILRCVPISNHLYFYWYRQILGQKVEFLVSFYNNEISEKSEIFDDQFSVERPDGSNFTLKIRSTKLEDSAMYFCASSETDRLPLETQYFGPGTRLLVL.

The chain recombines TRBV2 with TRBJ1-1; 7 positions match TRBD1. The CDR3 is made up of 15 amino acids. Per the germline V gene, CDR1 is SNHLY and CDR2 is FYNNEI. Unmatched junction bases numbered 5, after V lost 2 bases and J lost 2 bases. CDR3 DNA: TGTGCCAGCAGTGAAAGGACAGGCGGTAACACTGAAGCTTTCTTT. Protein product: CASSERTGGNTEAFF.

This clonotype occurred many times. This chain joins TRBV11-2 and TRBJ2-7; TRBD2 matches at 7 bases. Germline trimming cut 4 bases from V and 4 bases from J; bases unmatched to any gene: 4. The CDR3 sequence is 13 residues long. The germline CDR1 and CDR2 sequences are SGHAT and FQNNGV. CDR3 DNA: TGTGCCAGCAGCTGGGGGGGTCCGTACGAGCAGTACTTC. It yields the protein CASSWGGPYEQYF.

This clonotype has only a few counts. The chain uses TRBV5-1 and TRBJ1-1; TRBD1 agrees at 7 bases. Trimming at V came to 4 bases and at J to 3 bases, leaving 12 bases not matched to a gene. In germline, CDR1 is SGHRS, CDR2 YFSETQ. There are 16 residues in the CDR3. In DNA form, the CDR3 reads TGCGCCAGCAGCCGCGGAACCGACAGGGCGGACACTGAAGCTTTCTTT. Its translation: CASSRGTDRADTEAFF.

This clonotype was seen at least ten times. CDR3 coding DNA: TGCAGTGCTACAGGGGGCCCTCAAGAGACCCAGTACTTC. This gives the protein CSATGGPQETQYF. The rearrangement joins TRBV20-1 to TRBJ2-5; TRBD1 aligns across 8 bases. The V and J ends lost 4 bases and 2 bases, in that order; junction bases with no gene match: 3. This CDR3 is 13 amino acids long. Germline CDR1 and CDR2: DFQATT and SNEGSKA (reference sequence).

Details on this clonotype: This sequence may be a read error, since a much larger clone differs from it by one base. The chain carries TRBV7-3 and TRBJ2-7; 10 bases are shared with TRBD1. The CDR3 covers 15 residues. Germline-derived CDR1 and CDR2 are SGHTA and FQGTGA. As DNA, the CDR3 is TGCGCCAGCAGCCAAGATGGACAGGGGGCCTACGAGCAGTACTTC. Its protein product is CASSQDGQGAYEQYF. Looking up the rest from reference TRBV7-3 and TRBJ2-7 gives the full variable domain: GAGVSQTPSNKVTEKGKYVELRCDPISGHTALYWYRQSLGQGPEFLIYFQGTGAADDSGLPNDRFFAVRPEGSVSTLKIQRTERGDSAVYLCASSQDGQGAYEQYFGPGTRLTVT.

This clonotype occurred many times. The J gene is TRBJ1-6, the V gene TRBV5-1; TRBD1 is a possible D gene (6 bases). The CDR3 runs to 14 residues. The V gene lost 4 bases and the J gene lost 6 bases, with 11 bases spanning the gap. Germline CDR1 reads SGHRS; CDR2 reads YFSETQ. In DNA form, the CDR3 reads TGCGCCAGCAGCCACAGGGAAACTAATTCACCCCTCCACTTT. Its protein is CASSHRETNSPLHF. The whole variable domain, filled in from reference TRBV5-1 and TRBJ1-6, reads KAGVTQTPRYLIKTRGQQVTLSCSPISGHRSVSWYQQTPGQGLQFLFEYFSETQRNKGNFPGRFSGRQFSNSRSEMNVSTLELGDSALYLCASSHRETNSPLHFGNGTRLTVT.

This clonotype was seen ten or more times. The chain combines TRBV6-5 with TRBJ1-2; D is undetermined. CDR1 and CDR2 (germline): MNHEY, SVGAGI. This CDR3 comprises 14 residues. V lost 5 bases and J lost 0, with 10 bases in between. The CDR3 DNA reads TGTGCCAGCAGTGAAAGGAGGTCTAACTATGGCTACACCTTC. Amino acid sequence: CASSERRSNYGYTF.

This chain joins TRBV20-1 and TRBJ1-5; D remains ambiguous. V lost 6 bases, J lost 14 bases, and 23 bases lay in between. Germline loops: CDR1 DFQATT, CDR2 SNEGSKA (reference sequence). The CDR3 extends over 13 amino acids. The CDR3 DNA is TGCAGTGCGGGCGGACTAGCGGGAGTTTCCGAGCATTTT. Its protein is CSAGGLAGVSEHF.

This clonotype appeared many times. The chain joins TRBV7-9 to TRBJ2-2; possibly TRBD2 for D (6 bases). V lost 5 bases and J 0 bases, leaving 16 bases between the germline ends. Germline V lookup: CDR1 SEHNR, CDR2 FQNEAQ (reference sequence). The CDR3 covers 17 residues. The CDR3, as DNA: TGTGCCAGCAGCACTTCCGCGGGACGTACGAACACCGGGGAGCTGTTTTTT. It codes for CASSTSAGRTNTGELFF.

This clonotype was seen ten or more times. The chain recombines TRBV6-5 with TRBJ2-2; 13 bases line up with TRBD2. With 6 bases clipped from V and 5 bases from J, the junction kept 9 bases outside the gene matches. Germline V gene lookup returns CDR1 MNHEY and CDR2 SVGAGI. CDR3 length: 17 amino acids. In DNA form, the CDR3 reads TGTGCCAGCAGCCCCCCCGCGACTAGCGGGAGGACCGGGGAGCTGTTTTTT. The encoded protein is CASSPPATSGRTGELFF.

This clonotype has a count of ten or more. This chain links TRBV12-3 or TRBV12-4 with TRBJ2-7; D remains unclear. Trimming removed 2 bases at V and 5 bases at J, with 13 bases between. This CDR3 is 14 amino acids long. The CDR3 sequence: CASSLHGRLDEQYF. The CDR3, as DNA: TGTGCCAGCAGTTTACACGGAAGGTTGGACGAGCAGTACTTC.